The TCR beta chain described here comes from a study of beta chain features in type 1 diabetes. The study, taken as a whole, reports: VDJ junctions from patients with type 1 diabetes contained fewer insertions and more deletions. Type 1 diabetes patients showed a moderate but significant shortening of TCRB CDR3s in all four CD4+ subsets.

CDR1 SGHAT and CDR2 FQNNGV come from the germline V gene. V lost 5 bases and J lost 6; bases outside the gene matches: 8. This CDR3 has 15 residues. This clone was observed a few times. Its specificity is unknown. Every bit of the isolated RNA underwent reverse transcription, so sequencing read expressed TCRB transcripts. The repertoire was sequenced with immunoSEQ multiplex PCR; TCRdb's copy has only in-frame clones and lacks some. The data hold 100,000 to 150,000 clones, with about a sixth observed a single time. Source material: central memory CD4+ T cells from blood. This clonotype was sampled from a man aged 25 to 40 with type 1 diabetes. The chain links TRBV11-2 to TRBJ2-3; 10 bases match TRBD1. Written as DNA, the CDR3 is TGTGCCAGCAGCCGACCAGGGACAGGGGAGGATACGCAGTATTTT. Translation gives CASSRPGTGEDTQYF.